Only one count was recorded for the clone carrying this T cell receptor (beta chain). The source of the sample is a study of T cell changes during pregnancy in multiple sclerosis. Libraries were prepared by immunoSEQ multiplex PCR; TCRdb keeps only in-frame clonotypes and omits some of them. The sample includes around 71,000 clones, roughly 94% seen only once; the top ten take approximately 1.5%. V lost 3 bases, J lost 7 bases, and 9 bases lay in between. Germline V gene sequence: CDR1 SEHNR, CDR2 FQNEAQ (reference sequence). The CDR3 length is 12 residues. The chain carries TRBV7-9 and TRBJ1-1; D is unclear. This specimen was peripheral blood, taken after pregnancy. This TCR came from a female donor with multiple sclerosis, enrolled in a pregnancy study. CDR3 protein: CASSLWTGEAFF. The CDR3 DNA sequence: TGTGCCAGCAGCTTGTGGACTGGTGAAGCTTTCTTT. Based on the CDR3 plus reference TRBV7-9 and TRBJ1-1, the full variable domain is DTGVSQNPRHKITKRGQNVTFRCDPISEHNRLYWYRQTLGQGPEFLTYFQNEAQLEKSRLLSDRFSAERPKGSFSTLEIQRTEQGDSAMYLCASSLWTGEAFFGQGTRLTVV.